These 7 T cell receptor beta chains were all obtained from the same sample, sequenced in a study of PD-L1 blockade in urothelial cancer. TCRdb's table, derived via immunoSEQ multiplex PCR, lists solely in-frame clones and lacks some. This table holds 40,000 to 55,000 clones, approximately 84% found once. Time point of the sample: peripheral blood 6 weeks after treatment start. The starting material was PBMCs, obtained around atezolizumab (anti-PD-L1) treatment. The receptors were sampled from a man between 60 and 70 years old with urothelial cancer.

The J gene is TRBJ1-1, the V gene TRBV7-2, with D uncertain. V gave up 0 bases and J gave up 2 bases, with 10 bases separating them. Per the germline V gene, CDR1 is SGHTA and CDR2 is FQGNSA. The CDR3 sequence is 15 residues long. CDR3 bases: TGTGCCAGCAGCTTAGCACCCAGCGCAAACACTGAAGCTTTCTTT. It encodes CASSLAPSANTEAFF.

With respect to this clone: The same CDR3 is also encoded by other DNA sequences in this sample. The chain links TRBV20-1 to TRBJ1-2, with unresolved D. The CDR3 spans 11 residues. Germline V CDR1 and CDR2: DFQATT, SNEGSKA (reference sequence). Trimming cost V 5 bases and J 2 bases, with 6 bases left between them. The DNA for the CDR3 is TGCAGTGCTTCCCCGAACTATGGCTACACCTTC. This gives the protein CSASPNYGYTF.

The chain employs TRBV30 and TRBJ1-1, with D perhaps TRBD1 (5 bases). Trimming took off 4 bases at V and 11 bases at J, with 17 bases between the two ends. The CDR3 sequence is 12 residues long. Germline V gene data show CDR1 as GTSNPN and CDR2 as SVGIG (reference sequence). CDR3 in DNA: TGTGCCTGGACCGGGGGTTGGAGGGAGGCTTTCTTT. As protein: CAWTGGWREAFF.

The chain links TRBV6-1 to TRBJ1-3, with TRBD1 matching 7 bases. The CDR3 is 14 amino acids. Per germline, CDR1 MNHNS and CDR2 SASEGT. V was clipped by 2 bases and J by 2 bases; unmatched bases: 0. This chain's CDR3 is CASSEQGAGNTIYF. The CDR3 bases are TGTGCCAGCAGTGAACAGGGGGCTGGAAACACCATATATTTT.

CDR3 region: CASSLGLGNGGEKLFF. CDR3 nucleotides: TGTGCCAGCAGCTTAGGATTGGGGAACGGGGGTGAAAAACTGTTTTTT. The chain has TRBV7-9 and TRBJ1-4; a possible D gene is TRBD1 (5 bases). The CDR3 contains 16 residues. Germline CDR1 reads SEHNR; CDR2 reads FQNEAQ (reference sequence). V was shortened by 1 base and J by 7 bases, with 16 bases between the two germline ends. Variable domain in full (rest from reference TRBV7-9 and TRBJ1-4): DTGVSQNPRHKITKRGQNVTFRCDPISEHNRLYWYRQTLGQGPEFLTYFQNEAQLEKSRLLSDRFSAERPKGSFSTLEIQRTEQGDSAMYLCASSLGLGNGGEKLFFGSGTQLSVL.

V is TRBV2 and J is TRBJ1-5; TRBD1 is a possible D gene (6 bases). CDR1 SNHLY and CDR2 FYNNEI come from the germline V gene. V was pared by 1 base and J by 6 bases, with 7 bases between. The CDR3 is 13 residues long. This chain's CDR3 is CASSEVGAQPQHF. CDR3 coding DNA: TGTGCCAGCAGTGAAGTGGGGGCTCAGCCCCAGCATTTT.

This chain links TRBV7-9 with TRBJ1-2; D uncertain. V lost 1 base and J lost 5, with 14 bases in between. CDR1 SEHNR and CDR2 FQNEAQ come from the germline V gene (reference sequence). This CDR3 spans 15 amino acids. The CDR3 spells CASSLDAPFYYGYTF. The CDR3 DNA reads as TGTGCCAGCAGCTTAGACGCACCGTTCTATTATGGCTACACCTTC.